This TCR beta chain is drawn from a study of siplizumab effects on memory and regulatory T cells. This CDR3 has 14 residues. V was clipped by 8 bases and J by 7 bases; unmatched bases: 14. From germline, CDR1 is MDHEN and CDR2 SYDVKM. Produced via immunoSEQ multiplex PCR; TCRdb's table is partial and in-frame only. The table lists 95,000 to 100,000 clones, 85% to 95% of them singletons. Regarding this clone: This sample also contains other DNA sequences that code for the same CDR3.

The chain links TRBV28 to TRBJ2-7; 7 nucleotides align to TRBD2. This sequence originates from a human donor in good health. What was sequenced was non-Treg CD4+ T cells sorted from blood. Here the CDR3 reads CASQASGVLREQYF. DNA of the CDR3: TGTGCCAGCCAGGCTAGCGGAGTTTTACGGGAGCAGTACTTC.